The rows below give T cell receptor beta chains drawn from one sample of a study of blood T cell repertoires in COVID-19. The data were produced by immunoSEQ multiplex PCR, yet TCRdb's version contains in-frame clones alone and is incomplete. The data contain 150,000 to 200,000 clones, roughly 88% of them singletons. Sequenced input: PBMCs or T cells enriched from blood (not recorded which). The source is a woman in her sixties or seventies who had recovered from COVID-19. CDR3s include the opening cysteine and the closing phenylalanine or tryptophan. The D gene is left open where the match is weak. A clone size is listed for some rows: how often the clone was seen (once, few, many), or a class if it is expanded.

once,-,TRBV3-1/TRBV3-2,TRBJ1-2,CASSRTRGGYTF,TGTGCCAGCAGCCGTACAAGGGGCGGCTACACCTTC
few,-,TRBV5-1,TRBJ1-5,CASSLRGAPGQPQHF,TGCGCCAGCAGCTTGCGGGGGGCCCCCGGTCAGCCCCAGCATTTT
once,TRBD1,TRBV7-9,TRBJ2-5,CASSTQGQGQETQYF,TGTGCCAGCAGCACGCAGGGACAGGGACAAGAGACCCAGTACTTC
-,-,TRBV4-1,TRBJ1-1,CASSQDAETARGGAFF,TGCGCCAGCAGCCAAGATGCTGAGACAGCGCGGGGCGGAGCTTTCTTT
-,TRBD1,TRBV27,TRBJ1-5,CASRSTGTGRQPQHF,TGTGCCAGCAGGTCCACCGGGACAGGGCGCCAGCCCCAGCATTTT
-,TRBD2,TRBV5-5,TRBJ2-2,CASTRLASNTGELFF,TGTGCCAGCACCAGACTAGCCTCGAACACCGGGGAGCTGTTTTTT
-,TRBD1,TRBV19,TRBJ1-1,CASTDRVNTEAFF,TGTGCCAGCACGGACAGGGTCAACACTGAAGCTTTCTTT
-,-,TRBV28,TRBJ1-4,CASSFQGLGEKLFF,TGTGCCAGCAGTTTTCAGGGATTGGGGGAAAAACTGTTTTTT
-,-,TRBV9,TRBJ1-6,CASSVAQGGSPLHF,TGTGCCAGCAGCGTAGCCCAGGGAGGTTCACCCCTCCACTTT
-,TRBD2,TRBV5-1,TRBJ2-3,CASSLASGLSTDTQYF,TGCGCCAGCAGCTTAGCTAGCGGTTTAAGCACAGATACGCAGTATTTT
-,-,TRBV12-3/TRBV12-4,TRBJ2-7,CASSTRRGEQYF,TGTGCCAGCAGCACGCGGCGAGGCGAGCAGTACTTC
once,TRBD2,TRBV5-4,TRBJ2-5,CASSFAGTSGGALETQYF,TGTGCCAGCAGCTTTGCCGGGACTAGCGGGGGGGCCCTGGAGACCCAGTACTTC
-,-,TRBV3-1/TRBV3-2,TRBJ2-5,CASSQVAETQYF,TGTGCCAGCAGCCAAGTAGCTGAGACCCAGTACTTC
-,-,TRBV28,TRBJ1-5,CASSLGGSPDYDSNQPQHF,TGTGCCAGCAGTTTGGGGGGTTCTCCTGACTATGACTCCAATCAGCCCCAGCATTTT